Listed here is a single T cell receptor beta chain. Its matching antigen is unknown. The sample originates from a study of beta chain features in type 1 diabetes. Germline-derived CDR1 and CDR2 are SGHNT and YYREEE (reference sequence). Trimming removed 1 base from V and 3 bases from J, with 10 bases in between. The CDR3 loop spans 14 amino acids. Study conclusions and caveats: Type 1 diabetes patients showed a moderate but significant shortening of TCRB CDR3s in all four CD4+ subsets.

Reverse transcribing all isolated RNA meant expressed TCRB transcripts were sequenced. Profiled with immunoSEQ multiplex PCR; TCRdb holds only in-frame clones, not every one. The sample has roughly 700,000 clones, roughly 13% seen once. The sequence was collected from a man between 18 and 29 years old with type 1 diabetes. The sample taken for sequencing was naive CD4+ T cells from blood. This sequence joins TRBV5-4 and TRBJ1-2, with D hard to call. The CDR3 nucleotides are TGTGCCAGCAGCTTGAAGGGAGTCGACTATGGCTACACCTTC. It is translated as CASSLKGVDYGYTF.